The 2 T cell receptor beta chains below were found in one sample sequenced in a study of blood T cell repertoires in COVID-19. Generated by immunoSEQ multiplex PCR, the TCRdb table keeps only in-frame clones and is missing some. Here the sample spans roughly 160,000 clones, around four fifths being singletons. The source material was peripheral blood. All receptors come from a woman over 75 with acute or convalescent COVID-19.

The chain couples TRBV9 to TRBJ2-3; 8 positions match TRBD2. V was pared by 1 base and J by 4 bases, with 2 bases of the junction left unmatched. Germline values: CDR1 SGDLS, CDR2 YYNGEE. The CDR3 runs to 14 residues. The CDR3 loop is CASSVSGGSDTQYF. The CDR3 DNA reads TGTGCCAGCAGCGTAAGCGGGGGATCAGATACGCAGTATTTT.

The chain recombines TRBV30 with TRBJ2-6, with D perhaps matching TRBD1 (6 bases). Looked up from germline, CDR1 is GTSNPN and CDR2 is SVGIG (reference sequence). Trimming pared 5 bases from V and 0 bases from J, leaving 17 bases between. The CDR3 has 17 amino acids. CDR3 sequence (DNA): TGTGCCTGGTTTGGGGGCTGGGGAAGCTCTGGGGCCAACGTCCTGACTTTC. Protein sequence: CAWFGGWGSSGANVLTF.